Shown below are 5 T cell receptor beta chains from a single sample sequenced in a study of shared clonotypes between healthy human individuals. Positively selected for CCR7, the CD45RO-negative cells used as naive CD8 cells excluded terminally differentiated effector memory CD45RA+ cells. Assay used: immunoSEQ multiplex PCR; TCRdb lists only in-frame clones, some missing. This table has some 2,100,000 clones, approximately 94% appearing once. Sequencing was done on a sample of naive CD8+ T cells from PBMCs. The receptors originated from a man between 18 and 29 years old in good health. Some clones in this sample may be carry-over from other donors' samples.

The V gene is TRBV27, the J gene TRBJ2-7, with 9 bases fitting TRBD1. The CDR3 runs 14 residues. Germline V gene lookup returns CDR1 MNHEY and CDR2 SMNVEV (reference sequence). Unmatched junction bases numbered 5, after V lost 2 bases and J lost 6 bases. The CDR3 protein is CASSLGTGRGEQYF. The CDR3 DNA sequence: TGTGCCAGCAGTTTAGGGACAGGGCGCGGCGAGCAGTACTTC.

The V call is TRBV7-9, the J call TRBJ2-5; 7 bases line up with TRBD1. The CDR3 is 14 amino acids. J was trimmed by 7 bases and V by 6 bases; bases with no gene match: 11. In germline, CDR1 is SEHNR, CDR2 FQNEAQ (reference sequence). The CDR3 protein is CASSSGTDLGTQYF. In DNA, the CDR3 is TGTGCCAGCAGTTCCGGGACAGACTTGGGGACCCAGTACTTC.

This clone was detected a few times. The chain couples TRBV19 to TRBJ2-2; D not certain. The germline V gene encodes CDR1 LNHDA and CDR2 SQIVND (reference sequence). The CDR3 has 13 residues. Trimming cost V 3 bases and J 5 bases, with 7 bases left between them. CDR3 in amino acids: CASSMVETGELFF. The CDR3 coding sequence is TGTGCCAGTAGTATGGTCGAAACCGGGGAGCTGTTTTTT.

J is TRBJ2-1 and V is TRBV28; D not resolved. V was trimmed by 3 bases and J by 7 bases, leaving 10 bases between them. The CDR3 length is 13 residues. Looked up from germline, CDR1 is MDHEN and CDR2 is SYDVKM. DNA for the CDR3: TGTGCCAGCAGTTTCTCTGGCTTGAATGAGCAGTTCTTC. Its protein product is CASSFSGLNEQFF.

CDR3 protein: CATPRLAGNTGELFF. The CDR3, as DNA: TGTGCCACCCCGCGACTAGCGGGAAACACCGGGGAGCTGTTTTTT. The rearrangement uses TRBV6-5 and TRBJ2-2, with TRBD2 matching over 11 bases. The V and J ends lost 10 bases and 2 bases, in that order; junction bases with no gene match: 6. From germline, CDR1 is MNHEY and CDR2 SVGAGI. The CDR3 contains 15 residues.